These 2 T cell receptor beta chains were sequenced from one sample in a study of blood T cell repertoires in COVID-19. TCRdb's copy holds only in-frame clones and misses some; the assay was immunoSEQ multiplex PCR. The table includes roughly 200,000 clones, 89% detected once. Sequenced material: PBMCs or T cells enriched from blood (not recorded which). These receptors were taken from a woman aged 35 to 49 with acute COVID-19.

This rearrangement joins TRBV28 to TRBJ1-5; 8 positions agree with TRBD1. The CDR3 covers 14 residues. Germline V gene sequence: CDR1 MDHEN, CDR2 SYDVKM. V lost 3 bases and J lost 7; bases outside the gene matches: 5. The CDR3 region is CASSFRGLEQPQHF. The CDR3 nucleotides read TGTGCCAGCAGTTTCAGGGGGCTGGAGCAGCCCCAGCATTTT.

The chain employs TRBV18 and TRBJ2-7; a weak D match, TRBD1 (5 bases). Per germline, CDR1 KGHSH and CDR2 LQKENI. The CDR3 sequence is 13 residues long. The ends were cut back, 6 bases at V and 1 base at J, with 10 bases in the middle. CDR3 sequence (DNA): TGTGCCAGCTCGTATACAGGATCCTACGAGCAGTACTTC. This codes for CASSYTGSYEQYF. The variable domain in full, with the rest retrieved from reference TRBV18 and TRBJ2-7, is NAGVMQNPRHLVRRRGQEARLRCSPMKGHSHVYWYRQLPEEGLKFMVYLQKENIIDESGMPKERFSAEFPKEGPSILRIQQVVRGDSAAYFCASSYTGSYEQYFGPGTRLTVT.